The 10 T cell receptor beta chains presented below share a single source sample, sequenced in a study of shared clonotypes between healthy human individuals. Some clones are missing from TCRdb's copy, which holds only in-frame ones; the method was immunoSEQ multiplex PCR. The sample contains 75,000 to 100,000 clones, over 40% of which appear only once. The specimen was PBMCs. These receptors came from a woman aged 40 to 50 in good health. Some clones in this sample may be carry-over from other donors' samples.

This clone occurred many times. The CDR3 bases are TGTGCCAGCACATCAAGCTTGGCGAGTGCCATATATTTT. This codes for CASTSSLASAIYF. The chain joins TRBV28 to TRBJ1-3; D is unresolved. Trimming shortened V by 7 bases and J by 11 bases, and 18 bases separated the two germline ends. Germline values: CDR1 MDHEN, CDR2 SYDVKM. The CDR3 has 13 amino acids.

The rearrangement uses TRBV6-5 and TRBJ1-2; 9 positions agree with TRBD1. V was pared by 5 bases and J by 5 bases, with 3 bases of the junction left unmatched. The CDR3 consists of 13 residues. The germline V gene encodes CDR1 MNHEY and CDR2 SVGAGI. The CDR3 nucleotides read TGTGCCAGCAGTCGGGACAGGGCGTATGGCTACACCTTC. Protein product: CASSRDRAYGYTF.

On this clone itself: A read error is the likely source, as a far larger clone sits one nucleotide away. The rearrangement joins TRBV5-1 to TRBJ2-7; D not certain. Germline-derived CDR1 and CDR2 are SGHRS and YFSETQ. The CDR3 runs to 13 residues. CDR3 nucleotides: TGCGCCAGCAGCCTTGAAAGGGCCTACGAGCAGTGCTTC. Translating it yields CASSLERAYEQCF.

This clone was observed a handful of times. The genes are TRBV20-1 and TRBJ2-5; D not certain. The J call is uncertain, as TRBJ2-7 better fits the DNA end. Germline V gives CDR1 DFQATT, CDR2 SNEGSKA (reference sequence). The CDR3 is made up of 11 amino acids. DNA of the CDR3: TGCAGTGCTAGTGGCCCCCTCGAGCAGTACTTC. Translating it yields CSASGPLEQYF.

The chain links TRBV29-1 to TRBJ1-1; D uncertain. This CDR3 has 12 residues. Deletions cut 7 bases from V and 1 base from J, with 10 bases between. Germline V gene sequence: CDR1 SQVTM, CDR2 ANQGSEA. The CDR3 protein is CSARFGNTEAFF. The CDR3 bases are TGCAGCGCCCGCTTCGGGAACACTGAAGCTTTCTTT.

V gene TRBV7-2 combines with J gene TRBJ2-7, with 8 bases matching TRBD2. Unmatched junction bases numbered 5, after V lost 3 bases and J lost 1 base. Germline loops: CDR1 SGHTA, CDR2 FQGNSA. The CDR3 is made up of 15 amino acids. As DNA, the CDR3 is TGTGCCAGCAGCTTCCCAGCGGGAGAATCCTACGAGCAGTACTTC. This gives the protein CASSFPAGESYEQYF.

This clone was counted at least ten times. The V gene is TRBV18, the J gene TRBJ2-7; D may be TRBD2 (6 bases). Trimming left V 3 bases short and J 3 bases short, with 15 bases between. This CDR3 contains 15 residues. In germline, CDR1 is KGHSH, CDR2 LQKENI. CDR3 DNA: TGTGCCAGCTCACCGCAGAGGGGAGGCGGCTACGAGCAGTACTTC. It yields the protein CASSPQRGGGYEQYF. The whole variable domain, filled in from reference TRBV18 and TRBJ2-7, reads NAGVMQNPRHLVRRRGQEARLRCSPMKGHSHVYWYRQLPEEGLKFMVYLQKENIIDESGMPKERFSAEFPKEGPSILRIQQVVRGDSAAYFCASSPQRGGGYEQYFGPGTRLTVT.

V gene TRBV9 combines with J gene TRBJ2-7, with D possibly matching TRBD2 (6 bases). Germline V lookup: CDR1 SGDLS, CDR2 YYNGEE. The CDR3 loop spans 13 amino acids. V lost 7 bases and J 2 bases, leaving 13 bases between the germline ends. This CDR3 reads CASSGGNTYEQYF. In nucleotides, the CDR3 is TGTGCCAGCTCGGGCGGGAATACCTACGAGCAGTACTTC.

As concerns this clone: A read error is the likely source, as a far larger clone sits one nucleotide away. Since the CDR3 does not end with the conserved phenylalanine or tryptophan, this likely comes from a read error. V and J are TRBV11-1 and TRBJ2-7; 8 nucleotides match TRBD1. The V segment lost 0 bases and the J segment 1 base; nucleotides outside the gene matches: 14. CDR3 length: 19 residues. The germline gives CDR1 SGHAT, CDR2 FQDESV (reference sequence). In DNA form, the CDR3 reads TGTGCCAGCAGCTTAGCGGTGAGAACAGGGGGACTGGGGTCCTACGAGCAGTACCTC. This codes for CASSLAVRTGGLGSYEQYL.

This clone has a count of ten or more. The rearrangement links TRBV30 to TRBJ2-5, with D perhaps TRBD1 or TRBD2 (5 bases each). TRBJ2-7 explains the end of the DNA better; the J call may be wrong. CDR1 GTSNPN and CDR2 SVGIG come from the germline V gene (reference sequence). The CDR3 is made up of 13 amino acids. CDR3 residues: CAWSVLGDYEQYF. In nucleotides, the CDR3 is TGTGCCTGGAGTGTACTGGGGGACTACGAGCAGTACTTC.